These 19 T cell receptor beta chains came from one sample sequenced in a study of cytotoxic CD8 clonotypes in ibrutinib-treated CLL (dated by TCRdb to 2020 to 2023). The time point label, as the study defines it: about eleven months on ibrutinib. Library preparation was by the immunoSEQ multiplex PCR assay. This is the immuneACCESS table as TCRdb keeps it, with only in-frame sequences that have V and J called. A part of the clones is gone; compared with another copy, unresolved V genes explain less than half, and the rest is unexplained. The sample table holds about 140,000 clones, of which roughly 77% were seen once. In total, the top ten clones hold around 30% of the sample. The sequenced sample was PBMCs, obtained after 12 months of ibrutinib treatment. These receptors originate from a human donor with chronic lymphocytic leukemia.

The J gene is TRBJ2-2, the V gene TRBV29-1; D is possibly TRBD1 (5 bases). This CDR3 contains 12 residues. Germline V gene data show CDR1 as SQVTM and CDR2 as ANQGSEA. Trimming left V 4 bases short and J 6 bases short, with 9 bases between. The CDR3 DNA reads as TGCAGCGTTGCAGGGTTCCCCGGGGAGCTGTTTTTT. Protein product: CSVAGFPGELFF.

The chain combines TRBV6-5 with TRBJ1-1; D might be TRBD1 (5 bases). CDR1 is MNHEY, CDR2 SVGAGI, per germline. V lost 4 bases, J lost 10 bases, and 22 bases lay in between. The CDR3 runs 15 residues. The CDR3 sequence is CASSSPGQGSQAAFF. CDR3 DNA sequence: TGTGCCAGCAGTTCTCCGGGCCAGGGTTCCCAAGCAGCTTTCTTT.

The chain links TRBV27 to TRBJ2-7, with 8 bases that match TRBD1. Looked up from germline, CDR1 is MNHEY and CDR2 is SMNVEV (reference sequence). This CDR3 has 12 residues. Trimming cost V 1 base and J 10 bases; bases outside gene matches: 3. CDR3 in amino acids: CASSLLTGAQYF. The CDR3, as DNA: TGTGCCAGCAGTTTATTGACAGGGGCACAGTACTTC.

The chain is built from TRBV7-2 and TRBJ2-1; 8 bases line up with TRBD2. Looked up from germline, CDR1 is SGHTA and CDR2 is FQGNSA. After removal of 6 bases from V and 8 bases from J, the junction contained 12 bases not matched to a gene. The CDR3 has 15 amino acids. CDR3 sequence reads: CASSFPGLVNYEQFF. CDR3 DNA sequence: TGTGCCAGCAGTTTCCCGGGACTAGTAAACTATGAGCAGTTCTTC.

This rearrangement joins TRBV19 to TRBJ1-2; D not certain. The CDR3 covers 14 residues. The V end lost 7 bases, the J end lost 0 bases, and 12 bases lay between the germline ends. Germline V gives CDR1 LNHDA, CDR2 SQIVND (reference sequence). CDR3 sequence reads: CASKDQAANYGYTF. The CDR3 coding sequence is TGTGCCAGTAAGGATCAGGCAGCTAACTATGGCTACACCTTC.

The genes are TRBV30 and TRBJ2-7; TRBD1 agrees at 8 bases. This CDR3 region has 15 residues. V was pared by 1 base and J by 2 bases, with 7 bases of the junction left unmatched. Germline CDR1 GTSNPN, CDR2 SVGIG (reference sequence). The DNA of the CDR3 is TGTGCCTGGAGTGACGGGACAGGCCTAGCCTACGAGCAGTACTTC. It encodes CAWSDGTGLAYEQYF.

V and J are TRBV2 and TRBJ1-1; D ambiguous. Trimming shortened V by 8 bases and J by 1 base, and 11 bases separated the two germline ends. The CDR3 loop spans 13 amino acids. The germline gives CDR1 SNHLY, CDR2 FYNNEI. CDR3: CASPSRRNTEAFF. The CDR3 coding sequence is TGTGCCAGCCCCTCGAGGCGGAACACTGAAGCTTTCTTT. The full variable domain, with the rest looked up from reference TRBV2 and TRBJ1-1, is EPEVTQTPSHQVTQMGQEVILRCVPISNHLYFYWYRQILGQKVEFLVSFYNNEISEKSEIFDDQFSVERPDGSNFTLKIRSTKLEDSAMYFCASPSRRNTEAFFGQGTRLTVV.

The chain employs TRBV28 and TRBJ1-1; a weak D match, TRBD1 (6 bases). The CDR3 extends over 14 amino acids. From germline, CDR1 is MDHEN and CDR2 SYDVKM. The V end lost 7 bases, the J end lost 4 bases, and 16 bases lay between the germline ends. The CDR3 sequence is CASIVPGAPTEAFF. CDR3 bases: TGTGCCAGCATAGTTCCGGGGGCGCCCACTGAAGCTTTCTTT.

The chain recombines TRBV7-2 with TRBJ1-2; D not resolved. V was cut by 2 bases and J by 8 bases, with 15 bases left in between. Germline CDR1 is SGHTA and CDR2 is FQGNSA. This CDR3 is 14 amino acids long. The CDR3 loop is CASSLSQLFGGYTF. The CDR3 DNA reads as TGTGCCAGCAGCTTAAGTCAACTTTTCGGGGGCTACACCTTC.

The chain links TRBV30 to TRBJ2-1, with 10 nucleotides matching TRBD2. Germline CDR1 is GTSNPN and CDR2 is SVGIG (reference sequence). The CDR3 is 17 amino acids. Trimming removed 2 bases from V and 4 bases from J; junction bases left unmatched: 11. The CDR3 is CAWSTQRTSGSYNEQFF. The CDR3 nucleotides are TGTGCCTGGAGTACACAGAGGACTAGCGGAAGTTACAATGAGCAGTTCTTC.

The chain is built from TRBV27 and TRBJ1-5; D is possibly TRBD1 (6 bases). Germline assignment: CDR1 MNHEY and CDR2 SMNVEV (reference sequence). This CDR3 has 15 amino acids. Trimming took off 1 base at V and 5 bases at J, with 12 bases between the two ends. The CDR3, as DNA: TGTGCCAGCAGTTTATATCCCGCAGGGGATCAGCCCCAGCATTTT. It is translated as CASSLYPAGDQPQHF.

The chain is built from TRBV4-2 and TRBJ2-7; 15 bases agree with TRBD2. The V segment lost 1 base and the J segment 5 bases; nucleotides outside the gene matches: 15. From germline, CDR1 is LGHNA and CDR2 YNFKEQ. This CDR3 is built from 20 residues. CDR3 DNA: TGTGCCAGCAGCCAAGTGGGGGCGGGGACTAGCGGGAGGAGTGGTGACGAGCAGTACTTC. Amino acid sequence: CASSQVGAGTSGRSGDEQYF.

The chain employs TRBV5-1 and TRBJ1-4; the match to TRBD1 covers 9 bases. Trimming at V came to 4 bases and at J to 0 bases, leaving 4 bases not matched to a gene. Germline assignment: CDR1 SGHRS and CDR2 YFSETQ. This CDR3 has 16 residues. This chain's CDR3 is CASSGTGGTTNEKLFF. CDR3 in DNA: TGCGCCAGCAGCGGTACAGGGGGCACAACTAATGAAAAACTGTTTTTT.

This chain uses TRBV25-1 with TRBJ2-7; 11 nucleotides agree with TRBD2. The CDR3 is 16 amino acids. Germline loops: CDR1 MGHDK, CDR2 SYGVNS. V shed 5 bases, J shed 5 bases, and the junction held 11 bases outside the gene matches. CDR3 in amino acids: CASSLAGGSGVHEQYF. The CDR3 DNA follows: TGTGCCAGCAGTTTAGCGGGAGGGTCAGGTGTACACGAGCAGTACTTC.

This clone appeared once. The chain couples TRBV7-9 to TRBJ2-6; D may be TRBD1 or TRBD2 (5 bases each). From germline, CDR1 is SEHNR and CDR2 FQNEAQ (reference sequence). V was trimmed by 8 bases and J by 0 bases, leaving 17 bases between them. The CDR3 is 17 amino acids. The CDR3 region has the DNA TGTGCCAGCGGGGAGTCGACAGAGAGCTCTGGGGCCAACGTCCTGACTTTC. This codes for CASGESTESSGANVLTF.

CDR3 DNA sequence: TGTGCCAGCAGCTTAGGTTCGTCGACTGAAGCTTTCTTT. Translation gives CASSLGSSTEAFF. V is TRBV7-9 and J is TRBJ1-1; D remains unclear. Trimming took off 1 base at V and 5 bases at J, with 8 bases between the two ends. CDR1 is SEHNR, CDR2 FQNEAQ, per germline (reference sequence). The CDR3 contains 13 residues. Combining the CDR3 with reference TRBV7-9 and TRBJ1-1 gives the whole variable domain DTGVSQNPRHKITKRGQNVTFRCDPISEHNRLYWYRQTLGQGPEFLTYFQNEAQLEKSRLLSDRFSAERPKGSFSTLEIQRTEQGDSAMYLCASSLGSSTEAFFGQGTRLTVV.

The chain joins TRBV4-1 to TRBJ2-7; 9 positions match TRBD2. The J segment lost 7 bases and the V segment lost 0 bases, leaving 10 bases of the junction unmatched. Looked up from germline, CDR1 is MGHRA and CDR2 is YSYEKL. The CDR3 is 16 amino acids. The CDR3 coding sequence is TGCGCCAGCAGCCAAGAGGGGTTAGCGGGAGTGTGGGAGCAGTACTTC. Its translation is CASSQEGLAGVWEQYF.

The chain is built from TRBV29-1 and TRBJ2-7; 7 nucleotides match TRBD1. The CDR3 runs 16 residues. Germline V gives CDR1 SQVTM, CDR2 ANQGSEA. Trimming removed 3 bases from V and 3 bases from J; junction bases left unmatched: 14. The CDR3, as DNA: TGCAGCGTTGAGTTGGGGAACAGGGGAGTCTACTACGAGCAGTACTTC. Protein product: CSVELGNRGVYYEQYF.

The chain links TRBV5-5 to TRBJ2-3, with TRBD2 matching over 11 bases. The CDR3 consists of 18 residues. After removal of 2 bases from V and 3 bases from J, the junction contained 11 bases not matched to a gene. Looked up from germline, CDR1 is SGHKS and CDR2 is YYEKEE (reference sequence). The CDR3 protein is CASSLRLAGFTVTDTQYF. In DNA, the CDR3 is TGTGCCAGCAGCTTACGACTAGCGGGGTTCACAGTGACAGATACGCAGTATTTT.